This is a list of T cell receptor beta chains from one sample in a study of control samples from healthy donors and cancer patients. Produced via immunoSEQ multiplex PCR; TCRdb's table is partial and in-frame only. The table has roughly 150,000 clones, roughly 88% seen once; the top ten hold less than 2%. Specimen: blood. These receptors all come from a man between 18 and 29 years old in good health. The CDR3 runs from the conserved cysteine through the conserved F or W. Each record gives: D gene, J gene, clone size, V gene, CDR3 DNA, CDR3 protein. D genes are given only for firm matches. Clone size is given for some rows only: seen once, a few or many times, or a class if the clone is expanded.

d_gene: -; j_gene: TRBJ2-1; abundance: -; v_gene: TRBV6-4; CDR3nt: TGTGCCAGCAGTCTAACCGGGACTCCCCCCCTGAATGAGCAGTTCTTC; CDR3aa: CASSLTGTPPLNEQFF
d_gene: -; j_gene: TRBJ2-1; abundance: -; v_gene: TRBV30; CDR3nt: TGTGCCTGGAGTAAAACAGATGCCTACAATGAGCAGTTCTTC; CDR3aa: CAWSKTDAYNEQFF
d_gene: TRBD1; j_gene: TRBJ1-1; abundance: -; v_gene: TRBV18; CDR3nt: TGTGCCAGCGTCACCCGTCAGGGGGCGGAACAAGCTTTCTTT; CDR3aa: CASVTRQGAEQAFF
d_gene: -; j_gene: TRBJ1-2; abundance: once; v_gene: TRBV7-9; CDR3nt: TGTGCCAGCAGCTCGACCGCACCCTATGGCTACACCTTC; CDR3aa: CASSSTAPYGYTF
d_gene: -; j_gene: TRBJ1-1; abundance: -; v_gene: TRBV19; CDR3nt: TGTGCCAGTAGTCCGCCCCGGGGGAGGGACACTGAAGCTTTCTTT; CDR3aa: CASSPPRGRDTEAFF
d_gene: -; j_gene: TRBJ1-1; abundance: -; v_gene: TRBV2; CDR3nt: TGTGCCAGCGGTCGGATGAACACTGAAGCTTTCTTT; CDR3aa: CASGRMNTEAFF
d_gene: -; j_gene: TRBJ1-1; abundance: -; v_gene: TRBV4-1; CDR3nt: TGCGCCAGCAGCCAAGTAAGTCCGACCGGGAGTGAAGCTTTCTTT; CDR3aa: CASSQVSPTGSEAFF
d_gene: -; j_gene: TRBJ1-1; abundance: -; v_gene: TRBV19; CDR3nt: TGTGCCAGTAGTCCGGGCATGAACACTGAAGCTTTCTTT; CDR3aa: CASSPGMNTEAFF
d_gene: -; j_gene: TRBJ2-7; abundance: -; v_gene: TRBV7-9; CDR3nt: TGTGCCAGCAGCTTAGCCGGACAAATCTACGAGCAGTACTTC; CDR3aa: CASSLAGQIYEQYF
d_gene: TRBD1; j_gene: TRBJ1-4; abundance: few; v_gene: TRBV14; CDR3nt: TGTGCCAGCAGCCCAACAGGGGGTGCAACTAATGAAAAACTGTTTTTT; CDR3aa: CASSPTGGATNEKLFF
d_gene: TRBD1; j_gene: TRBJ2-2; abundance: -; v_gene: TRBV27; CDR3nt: TGTGCCAGCAGTTCCCGGACAGGGCACACCGGGGAGCTGTTTTTT; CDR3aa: CASSSRTGHTGELFF
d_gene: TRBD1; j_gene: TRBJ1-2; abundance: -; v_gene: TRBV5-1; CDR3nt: TGCGCCAGCAGCGCGGACAGGGGGCGTCCTAAGGATGGCTACACCTTC; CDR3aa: CASSADRGRPKDGYTF
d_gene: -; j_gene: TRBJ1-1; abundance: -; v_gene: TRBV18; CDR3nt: TGTGCCAGCTCAGCAACTTCAGGGGAGGCCACTGAAGCTTTCTTT; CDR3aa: CASSATSGEATEAFF
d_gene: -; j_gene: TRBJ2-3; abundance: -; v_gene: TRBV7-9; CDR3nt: TGTGCCAGCAGCCCTTCCGGTCGCACAGATACGCAGTATTTT; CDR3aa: CASSPSGRTDTQYF
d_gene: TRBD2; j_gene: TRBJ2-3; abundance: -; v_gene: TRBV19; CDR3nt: TGTGCCAGTAGTATGAGCGGGGGGGTAGGCACAGATACGCAGTATTTT; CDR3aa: CASSMSGGVGTDTQYF
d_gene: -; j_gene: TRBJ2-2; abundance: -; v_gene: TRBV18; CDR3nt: TGTGCCAGCTCACCGGGATTAACGACCGGGGAGCTGTTTTTT; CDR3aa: CASSPGLTTGELFF
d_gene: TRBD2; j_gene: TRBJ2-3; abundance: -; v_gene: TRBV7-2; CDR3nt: TGTGCCAGCAGCGCAAGCGGGGCTGACACAGATACGCAGTATTTT; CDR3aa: CASSASGADTDTQYF
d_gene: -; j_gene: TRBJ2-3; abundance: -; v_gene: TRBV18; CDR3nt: TGTGCCAGCTCACCACCCATGATAGGTAGTACGCAGTATTTT; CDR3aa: CASSPPMIGSTQYF
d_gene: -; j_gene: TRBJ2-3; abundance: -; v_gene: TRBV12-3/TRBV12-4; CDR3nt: TGTGCCAGCAGTTTGGGGAACAGAGATACGCAGTATTTT; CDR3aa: CASSLGNRDTQYF
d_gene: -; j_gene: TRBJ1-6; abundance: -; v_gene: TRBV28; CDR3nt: TGTGCCAGCACCCCGGGGAACGGGTTTTATTCACCCCTCCACTTT; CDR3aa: CASTPGNGFYSPLHF
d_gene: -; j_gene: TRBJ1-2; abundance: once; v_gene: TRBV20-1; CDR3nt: TGCAGTGCTAGTACGGGAAACTATGGCTACACCTTC; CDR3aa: CSASTGNYGYTF
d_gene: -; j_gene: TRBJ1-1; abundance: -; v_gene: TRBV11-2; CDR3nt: TGTGCCAGCAGTCCCGGACAGACGAACACTGAAGCTTTCTTT; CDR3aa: CASSPGQTNTEAFF
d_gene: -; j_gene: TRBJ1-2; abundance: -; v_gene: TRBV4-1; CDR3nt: TGCGCCAGCAGCCAAGATCCCCGGGGTCCCAACTATGGCTACACCTTC; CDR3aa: CASSQDPRGPNYGYTF
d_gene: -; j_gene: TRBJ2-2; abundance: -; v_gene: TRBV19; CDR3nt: TGTGCCAGTAGTATATTCAGGGCTCCGAACACCGGGGAGCTGTTTTTT; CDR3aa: CASSIFRAPNTGELFF
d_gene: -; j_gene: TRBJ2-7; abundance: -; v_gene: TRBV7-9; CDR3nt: TGTGCCAGCAGCTCGTCCGGGACCCCTTCCTCCGAGCAGTACTTC; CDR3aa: CASSSSGTPSSEQYF
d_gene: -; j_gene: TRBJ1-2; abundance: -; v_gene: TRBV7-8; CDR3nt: TGTGCCAGCAGCTTAGACACTTTCTATGGCTACACCTTC; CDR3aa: CASSLDTFYGYTF
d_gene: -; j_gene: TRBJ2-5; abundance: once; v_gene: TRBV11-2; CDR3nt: TGTGCCAGCAGCGGCGCGGGGGCCTATGAGACCCAGTACTTC; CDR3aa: CASSGAGAYETQYF
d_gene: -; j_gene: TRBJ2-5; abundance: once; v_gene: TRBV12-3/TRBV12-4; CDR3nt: TGTGCCAGCAGTTTAACCCGGTGGGAGACCCAGTACTTC; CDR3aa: CASSLTRWETQYF
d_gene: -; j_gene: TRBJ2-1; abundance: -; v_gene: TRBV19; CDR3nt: TGTGCCAGTAGTATGGGGGGACCTCCCTACAATGAGCAGTTCTTC; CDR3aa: CASSMGGPPYNEQFF
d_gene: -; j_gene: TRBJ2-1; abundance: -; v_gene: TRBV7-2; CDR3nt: TGTGCCAGCAGCTTATCGGCAGGGCTTTACAATGAGCAGTTCTTC; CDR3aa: CASSLSAGLYNEQFF
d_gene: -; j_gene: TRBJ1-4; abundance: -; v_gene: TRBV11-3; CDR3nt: TGTGCCAGCAGCTTAGATCTAGCGGAAGTAAGGAATGAAAAACTGTTTTTT; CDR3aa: CASSLDLAEVRNEKLFF
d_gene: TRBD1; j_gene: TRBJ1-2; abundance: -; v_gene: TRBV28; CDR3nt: TGTGCCAGCAGTTACCTCGGGGAGGGGGCAACCTCTAACTATGGCTACACCTTC; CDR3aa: CASSYLGEGATSNYGYTF
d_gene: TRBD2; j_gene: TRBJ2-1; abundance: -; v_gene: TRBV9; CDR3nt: TGTGCCAGCAGCCGGTTGTGGAGCGGGGGGGTCCGGGAGCAGTTCTTC; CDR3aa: CASSRLWSGGVREQFF
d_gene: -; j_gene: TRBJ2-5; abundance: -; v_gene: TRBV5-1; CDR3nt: TGCGCCAGCAGCTTGGATGATGAAGAGACCCAGTACTTC; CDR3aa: CASSLDDEETQYF
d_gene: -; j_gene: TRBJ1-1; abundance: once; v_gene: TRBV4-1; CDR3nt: TGCGCCAGCAGCCAAGATCCCCAGGGCAGGGCTGAAGCTTTCTTT; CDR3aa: CASSQDPQGRAEAFF
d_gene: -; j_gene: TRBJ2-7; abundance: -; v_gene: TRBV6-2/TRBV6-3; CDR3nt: TGTGCCAGCAGTTACCCCACGGGACCAACTAGTCGGGAGCAGTACTTC; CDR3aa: CASSYPTGPTSREQYF
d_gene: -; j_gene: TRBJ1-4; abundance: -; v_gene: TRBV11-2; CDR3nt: TGTGCCAGCAGCTTAGGGGCAGATATTGAAAAACTGTTTTTT; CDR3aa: CASSLGADIEKLFF
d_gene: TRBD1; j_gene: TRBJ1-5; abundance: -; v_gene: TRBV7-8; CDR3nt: TGTGCCAGCAGCCCTGACAGGGCGGATCAGCCCCAGCATTTT; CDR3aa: CASSPDRADQPQHF
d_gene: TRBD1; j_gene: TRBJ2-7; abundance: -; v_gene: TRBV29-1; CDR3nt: TGCAGCGTGATCGGACAGGGGAGAGAGCAGTACTTC; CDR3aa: CSVIGQGREQYF
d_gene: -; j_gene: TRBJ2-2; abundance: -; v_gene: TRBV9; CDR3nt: TGTGCCAGCAGCGTAGCACCACTCATAACCGGGGAGCTGTTTTTT; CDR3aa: CASSVAPLITGELFF
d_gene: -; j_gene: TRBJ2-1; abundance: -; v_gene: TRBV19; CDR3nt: TGTGCCAGTAGTAGGGGAGGCACCTACAATGAGCAGTTCTTC; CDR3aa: CASSRGGTYNEQFF
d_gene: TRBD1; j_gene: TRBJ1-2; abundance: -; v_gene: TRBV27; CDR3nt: TGTGCCAGCAGTCCCCGTACCGGGACAGGCTATGGCTACACCTTC; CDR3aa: CASSPRTGTGYGYTF
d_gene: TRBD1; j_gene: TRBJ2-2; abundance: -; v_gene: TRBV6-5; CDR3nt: TGTGCCAGCAGTTACGCCGGGACAGAGAACACCGGGGAGCTGTTTTTT; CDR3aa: CASSYAGTENTGELFF
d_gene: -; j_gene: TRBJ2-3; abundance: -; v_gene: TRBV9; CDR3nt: TGTGCCAGCAGCCTCAGGTCAGGGAGCAGCACAGATACGCAGTATTTT; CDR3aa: CASSLRSGSSTDTQYF
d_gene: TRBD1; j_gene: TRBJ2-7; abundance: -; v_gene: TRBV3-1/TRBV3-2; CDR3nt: TGTGCCAGCAGCCAAGATAATGGACAGGGGCCAACCTACGAGCAGTACTTC; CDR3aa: CASSQDNGQGPTYEQYF
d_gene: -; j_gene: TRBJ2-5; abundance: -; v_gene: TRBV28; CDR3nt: TGTGCCAGCAGTTTACCCAGACAGGCTAGGGCCATTGGGACCCAGTACTTC; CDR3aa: CASSLPRQARAIGTQYF
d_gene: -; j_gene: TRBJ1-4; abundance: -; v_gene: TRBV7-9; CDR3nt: TGTGCCAGCAGCTCGCACAGGGATGGAGAAAAACTGTTTTTT; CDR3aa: CASSSHRDGEKLFF
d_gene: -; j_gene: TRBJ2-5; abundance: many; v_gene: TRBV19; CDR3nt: TGTGCCAGTAGTATAGATGGAGGGCCGAGAGAGACCCAGTACTTC; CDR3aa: CASSIDGGPRETQYF
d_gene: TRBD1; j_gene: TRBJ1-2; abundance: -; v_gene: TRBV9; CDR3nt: TGTGCCAGCAGCACTGATTCAGGGGGCGGAGGCTACACCTTC; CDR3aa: CASSTDSGGGGYTF